These T cell receptor beta chains were read from a single sample in a study of blood T cell repertoires in COVID-19. Here immunoSEQ multiplex PCR was the method, and the copy in TCRdb shows in-frame clones only, minus some. The repertoire holds roughly 400,000 clones, with 75% to 90% as singletons. Sequencing was carried out using PBMCs or T cells enriched from blood (not recorded which). These TCRs come from a man aged 25 to 40 who had recovered from COVID-19. CDR3s include the opening cysteine and the closing phenylalanine or tryptophan. Fields, in order: J gene, D gene, clone size, V gene, CDR3 DNA, CDR3 protein. A D gene is named only where the DNA matches it firmly. Clone size is not always given. Where it is, it says once, few, many or a class for expanded clones.

j_gene: TRBJ1-1; d_gene: TRBD1; abundance: .; v_gene: TRBV6-5; CDR3nt: TGTGCCAGCAGTCCACGGGACAGACTCACTGAAGCTTTCTTT; CDR3aa: CASSPRDRLTEAFF
j_gene: TRBJ2-7; d_gene: TRBD2; abundance: .; v_gene: TRBV28; CDR3nt: TGTGCCAGCAGTACCCACGCCCTAGCGGGAGCGAGGAGGGAGCAGTACTTC; CDR3aa: CASSTHALAGARREQYF
j_gene: TRBJ2-7; d_gene: TRBD2; abundance: once; v_gene: TRBV5-1; CDR3nt: TGCGCCAGCTCCTGGACTAGCGGCGGCTACGAGCAGTACTTC; CDR3aa: CASSWTSGGYEQYF
j_gene: TRBJ1-1; d_gene: TRBD1; abundance: .; v_gene: TRBV28; CDR3nt: TGTGCCAGCAGGCCCACAGGGGGATACACTGAAGCTTTCTTT; CDR3aa: CASRPTGGYTEAFF
j_gene: TRBJ2-5; d_gene: .; abundance: .; v_gene: TRBV19; CDR3nt: TGTGCCAGTAGCTTTGATCGGGAGACCCAGTACTTC; CDR3aa: CASSFDRETQYF
j_gene: TRBJ2-1; d_gene: TRBD2; abundance: .; v_gene: TRBV29-1; CDR3nt: TGCAGCGTTGCCCTTGCGAGCGGGAAGTACAATGAGCAGTTCTTC; CDR3aa: CSVALASGKYNEQFF
j_gene: TRBJ1-3; d_gene: .; abundance: .; v_gene: TRBV10-2; CDR3nt: TGCGCCAGCAGTGACGGAGGGTTTACTGGAAACACCATATATTTT; CDR3aa: CASSDGGFTGNTIYF
j_gene: TRBJ2-2; d_gene: .; abundance: .; v_gene: TRBV6-5; CDR3nt: TGTGCTCTCTTGGAGGCGGAGAACACCGGGGAGCTGTTTTTT; CDR3aa: CALLEAENTGELFF
j_gene: TRBJ1-5; d_gene: .; abundance: .; v_gene: TRBV18; CDR3nt: TGTGCCAGCTCACCACCCTCGGTAAATCAGCCCCAGCATTTT; CDR3aa: CASSPPSVNQPQHF
j_gene: TRBJ1-5; d_gene: .; abundance: .; v_gene: TRBV2; CDR3nt: TGTGCCAGCAGTGAACGGCAGGGAGGGCAGCCCCAGCATTTT; CDR3aa: CASSERQGGQPQHF
j_gene: TRBJ2-7; d_gene: .; abundance: .; v_gene: TRBV27; CDR3nt: TGTGCCAGCAGTTTAAGTAGTGGGCCGGAGTACTTC; CDR3aa: CASSLSSGPEYF
j_gene: TRBJ2-3; d_gene: .; abundance: .; v_gene: TRBV2; CDR3nt: TGTGCCAGCAATCGGGGACTGAACACAGATACGCAGTATTTT; CDR3aa: CASNRGLNTDTQYF
j_gene: TRBJ2-1; d_gene: TRBD2; abundance: once; v_gene: TRBV9; CDR3nt: TGTGCCAGCAGCGGCGTAGCGGGAGGGTACAATGAGCAGTTCTTC; CDR3aa: CASSGVAGGYNEQFF
j_gene: TRBJ1-6; d_gene: .; abundance: .; v_gene: TRBV7-2; CDR3nt: TGTGCCAGCAACTTGAAGTCCGGGAGTTATAATTCACCCCTCCACTTT; CDR3aa: CASNLKSGSYNSPLHF
j_gene: TRBJ2-7; d_gene: .; abundance: .; v_gene: TRBV11-2; CDR3nt: TGTGCCAGCAGCTTTCAATACGAGCAGTACTTC; CDR3aa: CASSFQYEQYF
j_gene: TRBJ2-2; d_gene: .; abundance: .; v_gene: TRBV24-1; CDR3nt: TGTGCCACCCACGAAGGGGCCGTCACCGGGGAGCTGTTTTTT; CDR3aa: CATHEGAVTGELFF
j_gene: TRBJ2-7; d_gene: .; abundance: .; v_gene: TRBV29-1; CDR3nt: TGCAGCGTGGAAGTCCACTACGAGCAGTACTTC; CDR3aa: CSVEVHYEQYF